Detailed here is one T cell receptor (beta chain). The data were obtained in a study of OX40 agonist ivuxolimab in advanced cancers. Per the germline V gene, CDR1 is SGHTA and CDR2 is FQGNSA. V shed 5 bases and J 6 bases; nucleotides not matched to a gene: 9. The CDR3 runs 14 residues. Only in-frame clones appear in the TCRdb table, and some are missing; sequencing was by immunoSEQ multiplex PCR. The table lists 45,000 to 65,000 clones, roughly 86% of them singletons. The starting material was CD4+ or CD8+ T cells sorted from blood, obtained in a trial of the OX40 agonist ivuxolimab. The receptor comes from an adult with an advanced solid tumor such as melanoma, head and neck, liver or kidney cancer. V usage is TRBV7-2 and J usage is TRBJ2-5, with 7 nucleotides matching TRBD2. The CDR3 sequence is CASSPSAGVKTQYF. Here the CDR3 DNA reads TGTGCCAGCAGCCCTTCGGCGGGAGTGAAGACCCAGTACTTC.